This T cell receptor beta chain was recovered during a study of regulatory T cells in long-lasting Graves disease. Study overall: Those Graves' patients who were newly diagnosed had been on antithyroid drugs under 3 months.

Time point in this sample: newly diagnosed GD, antithyroid drugs for less than 3 months. PBMC-derived RNA was used for the TCR library. For TCR beta, libraries came from iRepertoire HTBI primers and Arm-PCR of CDR3 regions. TCRdb analysed the multiplex PCR reads with MiXCR anew, one entry per CDR3 protein. The data show 600,000 to 650,000 distinct CDR3 sequences, with 16% seen just once and around 18% held by the top ten. The ends were cut back, 0 bases at V and 5 bases at J, with 5 bases in the middle. Per germline, CDR1 DFQATT and CDR2 SNEGSKA (reference sequence). The CDR3 loop spans 12 amino acids. This clonotype has just a few counts. The same sample was also studied in work on T cells in Graves' hyperthyroidism and ophthalmopathy.

The sequencing here drew on peripheral blood mononuclear cells (PBMCs), taken at new diagnosis, from a patient treated with antithyroid drugs. The chain couples TRBV20-1 to TRBJ2-1; D is unclear. This TCR was recovered from a woman in her 30s with Graves disease. DNA of the CDR3: TGCAGTGCTAGAGATCCCCACAATGAGCAGTTCTTC. Translation gives CSARDPHNEQFF.